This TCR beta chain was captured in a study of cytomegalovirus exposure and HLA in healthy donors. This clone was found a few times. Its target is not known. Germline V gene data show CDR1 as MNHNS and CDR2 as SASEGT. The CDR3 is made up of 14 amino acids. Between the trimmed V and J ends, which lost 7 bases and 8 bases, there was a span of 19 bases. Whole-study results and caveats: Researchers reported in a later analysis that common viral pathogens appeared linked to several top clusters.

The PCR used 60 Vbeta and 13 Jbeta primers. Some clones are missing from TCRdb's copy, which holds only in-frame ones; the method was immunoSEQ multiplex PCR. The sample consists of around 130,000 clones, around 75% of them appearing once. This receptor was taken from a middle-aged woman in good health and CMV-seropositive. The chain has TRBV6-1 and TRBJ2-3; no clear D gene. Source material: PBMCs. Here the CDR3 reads CASTLPSSGSTQYF. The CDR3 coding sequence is TGTGCCAGCACCCTACCCTCCTCGGGTAGTACGCAGTATTTT.